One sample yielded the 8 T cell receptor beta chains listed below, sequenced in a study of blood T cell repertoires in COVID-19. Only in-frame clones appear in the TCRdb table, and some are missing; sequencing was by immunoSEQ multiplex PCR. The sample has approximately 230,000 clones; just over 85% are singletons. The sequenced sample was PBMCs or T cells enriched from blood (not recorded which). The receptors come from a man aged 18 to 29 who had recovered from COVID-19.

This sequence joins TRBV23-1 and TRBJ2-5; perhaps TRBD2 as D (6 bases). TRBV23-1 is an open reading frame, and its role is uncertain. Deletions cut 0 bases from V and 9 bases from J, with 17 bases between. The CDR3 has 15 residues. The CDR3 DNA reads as TGCGCCAGCAGTCAATCGGGGGAGGACTTGTGGCCCCAGTACTTC. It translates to CASSQSGEDLWPQYF.

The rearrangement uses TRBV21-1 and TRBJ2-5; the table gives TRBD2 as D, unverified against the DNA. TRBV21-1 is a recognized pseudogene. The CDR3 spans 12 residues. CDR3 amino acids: CASSKYLETQYF. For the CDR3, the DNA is TGTGCCAGCAGCAAATATCTAGAGACCCAGTACTTC.

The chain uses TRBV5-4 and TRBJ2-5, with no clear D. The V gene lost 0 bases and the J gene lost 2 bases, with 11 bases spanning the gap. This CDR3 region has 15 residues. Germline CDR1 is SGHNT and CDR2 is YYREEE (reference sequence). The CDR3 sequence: CASSLGLAEQETQYF. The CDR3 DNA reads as TGTGCCAGCAGCTTGGGTCTGGCGGAACAAGAGACCCAGTACTTC.

CDR3 in DNA: TGTGCCAGCAGTTCAAGCGGGACAGGGTACTATGGCTACACCTTC. Protein product: CASSSSGTGYYGYTF. This chain links TRBV28 with TRBJ1-2, with 9 bases aligning to TRBD1. With V trimmed by 4 bases and J by 3 bases, 6 bases remained unmatched. Germline lookup yields CDR1 MDHEN and CDR2 SYDVKM. The length of the CDR3 is 15 residues.

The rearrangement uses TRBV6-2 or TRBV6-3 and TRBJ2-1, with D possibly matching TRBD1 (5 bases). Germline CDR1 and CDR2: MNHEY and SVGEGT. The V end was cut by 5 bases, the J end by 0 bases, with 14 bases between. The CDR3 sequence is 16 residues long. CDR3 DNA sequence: TGTGCCAGCAGTGGACCGGACACGTACTCCTACAATGAGCAGTTCTTC. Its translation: CASSGPDTYSYNEQFF.

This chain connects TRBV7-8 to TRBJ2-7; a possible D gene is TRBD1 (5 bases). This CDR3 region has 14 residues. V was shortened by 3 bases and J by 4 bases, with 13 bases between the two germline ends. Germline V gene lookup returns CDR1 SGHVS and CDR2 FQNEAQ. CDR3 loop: CASSFGHLLYEQYF. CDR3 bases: TGTGCCAGCAGCTTTGGACATCTCCTATACGAGCAGTACTTC.

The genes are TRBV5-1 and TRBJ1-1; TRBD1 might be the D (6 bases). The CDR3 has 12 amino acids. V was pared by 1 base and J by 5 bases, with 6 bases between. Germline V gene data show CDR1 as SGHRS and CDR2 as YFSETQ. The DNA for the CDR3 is TGCGCCAGCAGCTTGACAGGGACTGAAGCTTTCTTT. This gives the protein CASSLTGTEAFF.

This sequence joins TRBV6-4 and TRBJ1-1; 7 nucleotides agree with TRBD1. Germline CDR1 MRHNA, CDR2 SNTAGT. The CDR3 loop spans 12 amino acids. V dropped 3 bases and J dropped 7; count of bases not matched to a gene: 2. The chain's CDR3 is CASSDRQGEAFF. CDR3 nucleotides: TGTGCCAGCAGTGATCGACAGGGTGAAGCTTTCTTT.